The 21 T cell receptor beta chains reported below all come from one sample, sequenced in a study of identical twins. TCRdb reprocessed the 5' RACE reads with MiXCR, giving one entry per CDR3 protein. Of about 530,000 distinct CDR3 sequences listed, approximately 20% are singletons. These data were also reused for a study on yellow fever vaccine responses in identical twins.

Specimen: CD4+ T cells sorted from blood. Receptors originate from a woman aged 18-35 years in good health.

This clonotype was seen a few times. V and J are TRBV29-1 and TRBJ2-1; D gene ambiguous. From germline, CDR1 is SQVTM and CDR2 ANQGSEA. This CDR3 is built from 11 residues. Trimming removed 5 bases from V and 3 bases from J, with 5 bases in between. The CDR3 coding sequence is TGCAGCGTTTGGGGCTACAATGAGCAGTTCTTC. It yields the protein CSVWGYNEQFF.

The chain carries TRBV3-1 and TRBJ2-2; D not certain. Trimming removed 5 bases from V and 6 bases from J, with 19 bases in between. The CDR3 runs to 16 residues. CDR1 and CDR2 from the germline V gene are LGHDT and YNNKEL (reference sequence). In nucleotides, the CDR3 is TGTGCCAGCAGCGATCAATTGCGTTTAGTTGCCGGGGAGCTGTTTTTT. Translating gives CASSDQLRLVAGELFF.

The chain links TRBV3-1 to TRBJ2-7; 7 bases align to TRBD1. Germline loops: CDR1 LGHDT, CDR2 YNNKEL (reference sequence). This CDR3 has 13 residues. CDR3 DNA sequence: TGTGCTAGAGGGGACAGCGGCCTGGGGGAGCAGTACTTC. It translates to CARGDSGLGEQYF.

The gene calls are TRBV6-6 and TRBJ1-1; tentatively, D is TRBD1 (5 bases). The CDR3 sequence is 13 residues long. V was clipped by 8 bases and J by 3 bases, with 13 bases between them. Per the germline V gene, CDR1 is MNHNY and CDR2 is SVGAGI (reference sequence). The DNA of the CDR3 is TGTGCCAGCGGTAGGTTAGGGGACACTGAAGCTTTCTTT. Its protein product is CASGRLGDTEAFF.

The CDR3 DNA sequence: TGTGCCACCTGCCAGCCGGGACGCAACACCGGGGAGCTGTTTTTT. Its protein is CATCQPGRNTGELFF. This chain joins TRBV3-1 and TRBJ2-2; D tentatively reads TRBD1 or TRBD2 (5 bases each). The CDR3 totals 15 residues. CDR1 is LGHDT, CDR2 YNNKEL, per germline (reference sequence). V dropped 10 bases and J dropped 2 bases, with 17 bases sitting between them. Full variable domain (remainder filled in from reference TRBV3-1 and TRBJ2-2): DTAVSQTPKYLVTQMGNDKSIKCEQNLGHDTMYWYKQDSKKFLKIMFSYNNKELIINETVPNRFSPKSPDKAHLNLHINSLELGDSAVYFCATCQPGRNTGELFFGEGSRLTVL.

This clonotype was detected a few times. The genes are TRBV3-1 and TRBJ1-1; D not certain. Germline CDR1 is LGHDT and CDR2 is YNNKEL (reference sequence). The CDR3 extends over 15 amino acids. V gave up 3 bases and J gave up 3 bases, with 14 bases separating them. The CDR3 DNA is TGTGCCAGCAGCCAGGTACATGGGAGTTACACTGAAGCTTTCTTT. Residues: CASSQVHGSYTEAFF.

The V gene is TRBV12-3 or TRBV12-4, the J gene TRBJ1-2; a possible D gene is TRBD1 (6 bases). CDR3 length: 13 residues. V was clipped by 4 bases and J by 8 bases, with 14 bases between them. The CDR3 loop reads CASSSVGAHGYTF. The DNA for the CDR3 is TGTGCCAGCAGTTCGGTGGGGGCTCACGGCTACACCTTC.

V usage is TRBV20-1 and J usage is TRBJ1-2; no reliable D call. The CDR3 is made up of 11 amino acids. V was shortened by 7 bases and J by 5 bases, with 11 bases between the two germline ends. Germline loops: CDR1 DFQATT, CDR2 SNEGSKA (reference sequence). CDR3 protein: CSGSDGYGYTF. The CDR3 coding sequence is TGCAGTGGCTCGGACGGGTATGGCTACACCTTC.

The CDR3 DNA sequence: TGTGCCAGCAGGACAGACCAAGAGACCCAGTACTTC. Its translation: CASRTDQETQYF. The chain has TRBV12-3 or TRBV12-4 and TRBJ2-5; a weak D match, TRBD1 (5 bases). V was clipped by 6 bases and J by 0 bases, with 5 bases between them. CDR3 length: 12 residues.

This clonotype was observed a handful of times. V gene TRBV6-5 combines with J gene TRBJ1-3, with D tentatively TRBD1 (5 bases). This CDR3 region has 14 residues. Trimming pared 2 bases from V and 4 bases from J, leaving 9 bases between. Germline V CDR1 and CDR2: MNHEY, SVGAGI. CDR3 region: CASSYGGSGNTIYF. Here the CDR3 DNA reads TGTGCCAGCAGTTACGGGGGTTCGGGAAACACCATATATTTT.

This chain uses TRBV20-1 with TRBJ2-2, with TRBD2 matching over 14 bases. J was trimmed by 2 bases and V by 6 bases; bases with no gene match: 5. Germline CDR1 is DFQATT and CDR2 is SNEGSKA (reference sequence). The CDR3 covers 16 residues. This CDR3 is CSAGTSGGLNTGELFF. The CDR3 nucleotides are TGCAGTGCCGGGACTAGCGGGGGCCTTAACACCGGGGAGCTGTTTTTT.

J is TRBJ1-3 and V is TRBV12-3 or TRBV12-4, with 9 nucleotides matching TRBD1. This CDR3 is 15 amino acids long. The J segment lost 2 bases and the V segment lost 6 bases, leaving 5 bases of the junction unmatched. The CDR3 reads CASRGQGGAGNTIYF. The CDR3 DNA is TGTGCCAGCAGGGGACAGGGTGGCGCTGGAAACACCATATATTTT.

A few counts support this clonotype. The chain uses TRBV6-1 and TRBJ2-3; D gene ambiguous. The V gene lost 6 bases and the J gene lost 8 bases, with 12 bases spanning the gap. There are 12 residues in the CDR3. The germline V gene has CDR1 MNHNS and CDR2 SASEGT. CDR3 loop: CASRPPSATQYF. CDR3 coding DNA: TGTGCCAGCAGGCCCCCCAGCGCTACGCAGTATTTT.

The CDR3 coding sequence is TGTGCCACCACCCCTAGCGGGAGGTCGGAGCAGTTCTTC. Translating gives CATTPSGRSEQFF. The rearrangement links TRBV12-3 or TRBV12-4 to TRBJ2-1; 11 bases are a match to TRBD2. The CDR3 length is 13 residues. The junction had 9 bases not matched to a gene; V was cut back by 10 bases and J by 10 bases.

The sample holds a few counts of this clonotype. The CDR3 sequence is CASSQVVPGGGETQYF. The CDR3 DNA is TGTGCCAGCAGCCAAGTTGTACCCGGGGGTGGAGAGACCCAGTACTTC. V usage is TRBV3-1 and J usage is TRBJ2-5; D perhaps matches TRBD2 (6 bases). V dropped 1 base and J dropped 4 bases, with 16 bases sitting between them. The CDR3 length is 16 residues. Germline assignment: CDR1 LGHDT and CDR2 YNNKEL (reference sequence).

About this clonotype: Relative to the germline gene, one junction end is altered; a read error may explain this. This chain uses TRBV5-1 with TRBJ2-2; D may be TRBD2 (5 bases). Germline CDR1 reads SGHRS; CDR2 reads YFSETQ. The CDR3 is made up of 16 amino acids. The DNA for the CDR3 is TGCGCCAGCAGCTTGAGCGGACTCGCGAACACCGGGAAGCTGTTTTTT. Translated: CASSLSGLANTGKLFF.

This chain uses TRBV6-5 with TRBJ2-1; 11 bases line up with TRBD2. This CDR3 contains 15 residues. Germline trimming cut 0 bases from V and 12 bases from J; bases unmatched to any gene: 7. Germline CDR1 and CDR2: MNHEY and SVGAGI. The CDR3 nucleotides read TGTGCCAGCAGTTACTCTAGCGGGAGGGCCGTTAGGCAGTTCTTC. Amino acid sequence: CASSYSSGRAVRQFF.

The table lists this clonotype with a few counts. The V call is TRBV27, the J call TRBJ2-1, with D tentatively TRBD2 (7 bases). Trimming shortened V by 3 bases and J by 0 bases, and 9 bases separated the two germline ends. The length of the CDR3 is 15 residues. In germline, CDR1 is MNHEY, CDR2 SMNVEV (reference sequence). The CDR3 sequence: CASSFGGLSYNEQFF. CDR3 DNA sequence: TGTGCCAGCAGTTTCGGGGGGCTCTCCTACAATGAGCAGTTCTTC.

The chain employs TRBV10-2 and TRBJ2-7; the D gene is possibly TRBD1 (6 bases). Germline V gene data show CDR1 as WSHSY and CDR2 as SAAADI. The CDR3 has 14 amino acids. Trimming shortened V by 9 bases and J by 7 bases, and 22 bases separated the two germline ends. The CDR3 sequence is CASKWTAAVGEQYV. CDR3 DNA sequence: TGCGCCAGTAAGTGGACAGCGGCTGTGGGTGAGCAGTACGTC.

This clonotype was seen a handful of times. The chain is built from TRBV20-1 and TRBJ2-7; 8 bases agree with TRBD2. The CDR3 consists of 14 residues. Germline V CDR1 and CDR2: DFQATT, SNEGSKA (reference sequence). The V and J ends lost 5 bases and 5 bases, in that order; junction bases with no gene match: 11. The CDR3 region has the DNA TGCAGTGCTGCTACTAGCGGCGGGCGCCACGAGCAGTACTTC. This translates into CSAATSGGRHEQYF.

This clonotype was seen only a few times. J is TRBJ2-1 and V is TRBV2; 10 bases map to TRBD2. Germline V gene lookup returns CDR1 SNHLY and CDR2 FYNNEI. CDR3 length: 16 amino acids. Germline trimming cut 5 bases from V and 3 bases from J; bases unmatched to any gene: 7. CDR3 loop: CASSYLAGAGYNEQFF. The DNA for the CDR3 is TGTGCCAGCAGTTATCTAGCGGGAGCGGGCTACAATGAGCAGTTCTTC.